Listed here are 9 T cell receptor beta chains from one sample, sequenced in a study of naive and memory T cell subsets. TCR cDNA received a 3' ligated oligonucleotide that carried a UMI. Ligated cDNA underwent four rounds of PCR with nested alpha and beta constant region primers and SP2. In TCRdb, the UMI-ligation and nested PCR reads were re-called with MiXCR into one record per CDR3 protein. The data hold approximately 30,000 distinct CDR3 sequences, with around 5.2% observed a single time. Sequencing was performed on blood. These TCRs come from an adult in good health.

This clonotype counts as medium-sized. For the CDR3, the DNA is TGCAGCGTTGAAGTCACGGGAGAAGTAGATACGCAGTATTTT. Protein product: CSVEVTGEVDTQYF. The rearrangement links TRBV29-1 to TRBJ2-3, with D possibly being TRBD2 (6 bases). There are 14 residues in the CDR3. Trimming stripped 1 base from V and 5 bases from J, with 13 bases between. The germline V gene has CDR1 SQVTM and CDR2 ANQGSEA.

In its sample, this clonotype was seen many times. This chain uses TRBV7-2 with TRBJ2-4, with a weak D call TRBD1 (6 bases). The CDR3 runs to 16 residues. V was cut by 3 bases and J by 1 base, with 13 bases left in between. The germline V gene encodes CDR1 SGHTA and CDR2 FQGNSA. CDR3 protein: CASSLDPGAAKNIQYF. The CDR3 DNA sequence: TGTGCCAGCAGCTTGGACCCAGGGGCGGCCAAAAACATTCAGTACTTC.

There are many counts of this clonotype. This sequence joins TRBV20-1 and TRBJ2-7; D is perhaps TRBD1 or TRBD2 (5 bases each). Germline V CDR1 and CDR2: DFQATT, SNEGSKA (reference sequence). The CDR3 sequence is 14 residues long. The V and J ends lost 5 bases and 3 bases respectively, with 17 bases between them. The CDR3 DNA sequence: TGCAGTGCTCGCACCGGGACCGGATTCTACGAGCAGTACTTC. The encoded protein is CSARTGTGFYEQYF.

This clonotype turned up a few times. The rearrangement uses TRBV6-5 and TRBJ1-1, with no clear D. V lost 2 bases and J lost 0, with 4 bases in between. The germline V gene encodes CDR1 MNHEY and CDR2 SVGAGI. The CDR3 is 13 residues long. The CDR3 DNA reads TGTGCCAGCAGTTACGAGTTGAACACTGAAGCTTTCTTT. Translation gives CASSYELNTEAFF.

This clonotype was counted many times. The chain carries TRBV28 and TRBJ1-1; D might be TRBD1 (5 bases). V lost 7 bases, J lost 0 bases, and 12 bases lay in between. Germline CDR1 and CDR2: MDHEN and SYDVKM. CDR3 length: 14 residues. CDR3 bases: TGTGCCAGCACCCAGGGAGGGGTGAACACTGAAGCTTTCTTT. Protein sequence: CASTQGGVNTEAFF.

This clonotype rates as medium-sized. The J gene is TRBJ1-5, the V gene TRBV29-1, with D possibly TRBD1 on 6 matching bases. The V gene's germline CDR1 is SQVTM and CDR2 ANQGSEA. The V end was cut by 6 bases, the J end by 3 bases, with 12 bases between. The CDR3 length is 13 residues. The CDR3 bases are TGCAGCGTACGGGACAATTTCAATCAGCCCCAGCATTTT. It codes for CSVRDNFNQPQHF.

The table lists this clonotype with many counts. This sequence joins TRBV30 and TRBJ1-2, with 9 bases lining up with TRBD1. Germline V CDR1 and CDR2: GTSNPN, SVGIG (reference sequence). The trim removed 2 bases at V and 0 bases at J, leaving 1 base unmatched. The CDR3 consists of 14 residues. CDR3 DNA: TGTGCCTGGAGTTGGACAGGGGCTAACTATGGCTACACCTTC. Residues: CAWSWTGANYGYTF.

Worth noting for this clonotype: This could be a read error, since a much larger clone is one nucleotide away. The chain joins TRBV6-2 or TRBV6-3 to TRBJ1-5, with D possibly matching TRBD1 (6 bases). CDR3 length equals 13 residues. Germline V gives CDR1 MNHEY, CDR2 SVGEGT. This chain's CDR3 is CASIADRGQPQNF. The CDR3 bases are TGTGCCAGCATTGCGGACAGAGGACAGCCCCAGAATTTT.

This clonotype was detected ten times or more. The chain combines TRBV6-5 with TRBJ1-1; 9 bases align to TRBD1. Losses at the gene ends were 4 bases for V and 7 bases for J; bases not matched to a gene: 7. CDR3 size: 14 residues. In germline, CDR1 is MNHEY, CDR2 SVGAGI. Here the CDR3 reads CASSFTDRGREAFF. For the CDR3, the DNA is TGTGCCAGCAGTTTTACGGACAGGGGCCGTGAAGCTTTCTTT.